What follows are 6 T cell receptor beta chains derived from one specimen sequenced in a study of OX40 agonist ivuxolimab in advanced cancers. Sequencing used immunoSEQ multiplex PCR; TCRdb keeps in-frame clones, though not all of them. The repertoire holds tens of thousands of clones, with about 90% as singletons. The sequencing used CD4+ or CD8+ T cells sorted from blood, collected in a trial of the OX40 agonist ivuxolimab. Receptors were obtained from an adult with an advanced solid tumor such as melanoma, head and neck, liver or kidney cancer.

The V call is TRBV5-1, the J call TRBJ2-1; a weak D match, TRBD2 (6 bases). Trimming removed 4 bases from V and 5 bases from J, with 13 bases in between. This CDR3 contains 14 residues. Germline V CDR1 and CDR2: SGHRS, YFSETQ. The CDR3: CASSTGTLNNEQFF. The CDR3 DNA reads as TGCGCCAGCAGCACCGGGACTCTTAACAATGAGCAGTTCTTC.

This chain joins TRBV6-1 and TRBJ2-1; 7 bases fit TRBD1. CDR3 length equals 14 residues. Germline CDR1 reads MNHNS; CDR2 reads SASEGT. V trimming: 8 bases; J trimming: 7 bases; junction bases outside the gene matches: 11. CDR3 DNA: TGTGCCAGCTTTGAGACAGGGATGGGAAATGAGCAGTTCTTC. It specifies CASFETGMGNEQFF.

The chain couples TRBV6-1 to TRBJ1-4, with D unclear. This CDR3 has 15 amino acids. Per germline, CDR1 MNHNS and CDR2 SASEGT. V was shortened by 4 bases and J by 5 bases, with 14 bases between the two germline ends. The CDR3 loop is CASSVTGNINEKLFF. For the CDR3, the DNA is TGTGCCAGCAGTGTTACCGGGAACATAAATGAAAAACTGTTTTTT.

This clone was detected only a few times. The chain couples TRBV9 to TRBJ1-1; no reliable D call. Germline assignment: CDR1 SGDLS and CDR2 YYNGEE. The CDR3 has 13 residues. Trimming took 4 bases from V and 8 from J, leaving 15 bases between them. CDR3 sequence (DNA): TGTGCCAGCAGCCTGGACGGAAACATGGAAGCTTTCTTT. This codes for CASSLDGNMEAFF. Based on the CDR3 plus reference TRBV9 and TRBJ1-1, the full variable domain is DSGVTQTPKHLITATGQRVTLRCSPRSGDLSVYWYQQSLDQGLQFLIQYYNGEERAKGNILERFSAQQFPDLHSELNLSSLELGDSALYFCASSLDGNMEAFFGQGTRLTVV.

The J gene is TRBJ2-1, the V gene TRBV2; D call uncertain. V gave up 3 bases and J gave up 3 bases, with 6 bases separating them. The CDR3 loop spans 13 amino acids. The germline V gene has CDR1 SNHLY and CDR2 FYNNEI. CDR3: CASSDSYYNEQFF. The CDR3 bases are TGTGCCAGCAGTGACAGTTACTACAATGAGCAGTTCTTC.

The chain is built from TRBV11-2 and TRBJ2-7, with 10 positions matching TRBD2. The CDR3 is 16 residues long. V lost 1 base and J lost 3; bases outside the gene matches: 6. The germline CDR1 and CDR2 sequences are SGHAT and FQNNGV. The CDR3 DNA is TGTGCCAGCAGCTTAGGGCTAGCGGGAGTTCTCTACGAGCAGTACTTC. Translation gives CASSLGLAGVLYEQYF.